This is a list of T cell receptor beta chains from one sample in a study of shared clonotypes between healthy human individuals. The method was immunoSEQ multiplex PCR; TCRdb's version includes in-frame clones alone and lacks a portion of them. In the table there are more than 1.2 million clones, around 98.5% of which are singletons. The source material was naive CD4+ T cells sorted from blood. The receptors come from a man aged 30-40 years in good health. Both conserved end residues are part of each CDR3. The order of the fields is J gene, V gene, clone size, D gene, CDR3 DNA, CDR3 protein. A D gene is named only where the DNA matches it firmly. Clone size is shown for a subset of rows, as once, few, many or a class of expanded clone.

j_gene: TRBJ2-7
v_gene: TRBV7-9
abundance: NA
d_gene: TRBD1
CDR3nt: TGTGCCAGCAGCTTGACAGGGTACGAGCAGTACTTC
CDR3aa: CASSLTGYEQYF

j_gene: TRBJ2-5
v_gene: TRBV4-1
abundance: NA
d_gene: NA
CDR3nt: TGCGCCAGCAGCCAATATCGAACCGGACAAGAGACCCAGTACTTC
CDR3aa: CASSQYRTGQETQYF

j_gene: TRBJ2-1
v_gene: TRBV5-6
abundance: NA
d_gene: NA
CDR3nt: TGTGCCAGCAGCTTGGATCGGTACAATGAGCAGTTCTTC
CDR3aa: CASSLDRYNEQFF

j_gene: TRBJ2-7
v_gene: TRBV2
abundance: NA
d_gene: NA
CDR3nt: TGTGCCAGAGGACCAACTTTATACGAGCAGTACTTC
CDR3aa: CARGPTLYEQYF

j_gene: TRBJ2-7
v_gene: TRBV18
abundance: NA
d_gene: NA
CDR3nt: TGTGCCAGCTCACAGGGTGACGAGCAGTACTTC
CDR3aa: CASSQGDEQYF

j_gene: TRBJ1-5
v_gene: TRBV11-2
abundance: NA
d_gene: NA
CDR3nt: TGTGCCAGCAGCCCATCCAGCAATCAGCCCCAGCATTTT
CDR3aa: CASSPSSNQPQHF

j_gene: TRBJ1-4
v_gene: TRBV13
abundance: NA
d_gene: NA
CDR3nt: TGTGCCAGCAGCGCAAGGGTGGGAAAACTGTTTTTT
CDR3aa: CASSARVGKLFF

j_gene: TRBJ1-4
v_gene: TRBV15
abundance: NA
d_gene: NA
CDR3nt: TGTGCCACCAGCAGAGATCGGGAAAAACTGTTTTTT
CDR3aa: CATSRDREKLFF

j_gene: TRBJ2-3
v_gene: TRBV14
abundance: NA
d_gene: NA
CDR3nt: TGTGCCAGCAGCCAAGATACGCACTCCCGCACAGATACGCAGTATTTT
CDR3aa: CASSQDTHSRTDTQYF

j_gene: TRBJ2-7
v_gene: TRBV4-1
abundance: NA
d_gene: TRBD2
CDR3nt: TGCGCCAGCAGCCAAGATCGGCGGGGGTCCTACGAGCAGTACTTC
CDR3aa: CASSQDRRGSYEQYF

j_gene: TRBJ2-7
v_gene: TRBV11-2
abundance: NA
d_gene: TRBD2
CDR3nt: TGTGCCAGCAAGATTTTGGGGCTAGCGGGAGACGAGCAGTACTTC
CDR3aa: CASKILGLAGDEQYF

j_gene: TRBJ2-1
v_gene: TRBV5-1
abundance: NA
d_gene: TRBD2
CDR3nt: TGCGCCAGCAGCTTGCGGACTAGCGGGAATTACAATGAGCAGTTCTTC
CDR3aa: CASSLRTSGNYNEQFF

j_gene: TRBJ2-5
v_gene: TRBV7-2
abundance: NA
d_gene: NA
CDR3nt: TGTGCCAGCAGCCGAGAGGGCATCGGGACCCAGTACTTC
CDR3aa: CASSREGIGTQYF

j_gene: TRBJ2-1
v_gene: TRBV7-2
abundance: once
d_gene: TRBD1
CDR3nt: TGTGCCAGCAGCTTAGCTGGGACAGGGACCTACAATGAGCAGTTCTTC
CDR3aa: CASSLAGTGTYNEQFF

j_gene: TRBJ2-7
v_gene: TRBV27
abundance: NA
d_gene: TRBD2
CDR3nt: TGTGCCAGCAGTTTATACCTAGCGGGGCCTCGCGAGCAGTACTTC
CDR3aa: CASSLYLAGPREQYF

j_gene: TRBJ2-1
v_gene: TRBV29-1
abundance: NA
d_gene: TRBD2
CDR3nt: TGCAGCGTTGAAAAGGGACTAGCGGAGCAGTTCTTC
CDR3aa: CSVEKGLAEQFF

j_gene: TRBJ1-5
v_gene: TRBV7-2
abundance: NA
d_gene: TRBD1
CDR3nt: TGTGCCAGCAGCTTGACAGGGGGTCTGGGTCAGCCCCAGCATTTT
CDR3aa: CASSLTGGLGQPQHF

j_gene: TRBJ2-3
v_gene: TRBV28
abundance: NA
d_gene: NA
CDR3nt: TGTGCCAGCAGTTTCGCTGGGCGGGTTAGCACAGATACGCAGTATTTT
CDR3aa: CASSFAGRVSTDTQYF

j_gene: TRBJ2-5
v_gene: TRBV18
abundance: NA
d_gene: TRBD2
CDR3nt: TGTGCCAGCTCCCGGACTAGCGGGAGGGATCAAGAGACCCAGTACTTC
CDR3aa: CASSRTSGRDQETQYF

j_gene: TRBJ2-1
v_gene: TRBV25-1
abundance: NA
d_gene: NA
CDR3nt: TGTGCCAGCAGTGATAAGGTGAATGGGTCCTACAATGAGCAGTTCTTC
CDR3aa: CASSDKVNGSYNEQFF

j_gene: TRBJ1-3
v_gene: TRBV6-5
abundance: NA
d_gene: TRBD1
CDR3nt: TGTGCCAGCAGTTACAGAGGGGGCAGATCTGGAAACACCATATATTTT
CDR3aa: CASSYRGGRSGNTIYF

j_gene: TRBJ1-5
v_gene: TRBV30
abundance: NA
d_gene: NA
CDR3nt: TGTGCCTGGAGTCCAAGGGGGGCTCATAATCAGCCCCAGCATTTT
CDR3aa: CAWSPRGAHNQPQHF

j_gene: TRBJ2-3
v_gene: TRBV7-2
abundance: NA
d_gene: TRBD2
CDR3nt: TGTGCCAGCAGCTTAGAGGGCGGGAGGAGGGATACGCAGTATTTT
CDR3aa: CASSLEGGRRDTQYF

j_gene: TRBJ2-7
v_gene: TRBV10-1
abundance: once
d_gene: TRBD1
CDR3nt: TGCGCCAGCAGTGTGGACAGGGGGCTCGGAGAGCAGTACTTC
CDR3aa: CASSVDRGLGEQYF

j_gene: TRBJ2-7
v_gene: TRBV7-8
abundance: NA
d_gene: NA
CDR3nt: TGTGCCAGCAGCTTAAGTTCGGGGGGCGGCCGGCTTTTCGAGCAGTACTTC
CDR3aa: CASSLSSGGGRLFEQYF

j_gene: TRBJ1-5
v_gene: TRBV6-5
abundance: once
d_gene: NA
CDR3nt: TGTGCCAGCAGCGCGGTTCCCTATCAGCCCCAGCATTTT
CDR3aa: CASSAVPYQPQHF

j_gene: TRBJ1-2
v_gene: TRBV6-5
abundance: NA
d_gene: NA
CDR3nt: TGTGCCAGCAGTTACTCGGGACTGAACTATGGCTACACCTTC
CDR3aa: CASSYSGLNYGYTF

j_gene: TRBJ2-7
v_gene: TRBV5-1
abundance: NA
d_gene: NA
CDR3nt: TGCGCCAGCAGCTTGGAGGGGACTTATAAAGGTGCGCGCGAGCAGTACTTC
CDR3aa: CASSLEGTYKGAREQYF

j_gene: TRBJ2-1
v_gene: TRBV9
abundance: NA
d_gene: NA
CDR3nt: TGTGCCAGCAGCGTCACACGCAATGAGCAGTTCTTC
CDR3aa: CASSVTRNEQFF

j_gene: TRBJ2-5
v_gene: TRBV5-1
abundance: NA
d_gene: NA
CDR3nt: TGCGCCAGCAGCTTGGGGGGTTTGGAGACCCAGTACTTC
CDR3aa: CASSLGGLETQYF

j_gene: TRBJ1-5
v_gene: TRBV2
abundance: NA
d_gene: NA
CDR3nt: TGTGCCAGCAGTGAGGTCAGTAGCAATCAGCCCCAGCATTTT
CDR3aa: CASSEVSSNQPQHF

j_gene: TRBJ1-5
v_gene: TRBV19
abundance: NA
d_gene: NA
CDR3nt: TGTGCCAGTAGTATCCAAAGGGGCACGGGCAATCAGCCCCAGCATTTT
CDR3aa: CASSIQRGTGNQPQHF

j_gene: TRBJ2-1
v_gene: TRBV5-1
abundance: once
d_gene: TRBD2
CDR3nt: TGCGCCAGCAGGGCTAGCGGGACCAATGAGCAGTTCTTC
CDR3aa: CASRASGTNEQFF

j_gene: TRBJ1-1
v_gene: TRBV9
abundance: NA
d_gene: NA
CDR3nt: TGTGCCAGCAGTCCCCCACCCCTTAACACTGAAGCTTTCTTT
CDR3aa: CASSPPPLNTEAFF

j_gene: TRBJ2-2
v_gene: TRBV7-9
abundance: NA
d_gene: NA
CDR3nt: TGTGCCAGCAGCGCCGTAGGTGACGGGGAGCTGTTTTTT
CDR3aa: CASSAVGDGELFF

j_gene: TRBJ2-1
v_gene: TRBV27
abundance: NA
d_gene: TRBD2
CDR3nt: TGTGCCAGCAGTTTATCTCGGAGGGCTAGCGGGAGGGCCTACGAGCAGTTCTTC
CDR3aa: CASSLSRRASGRAYEQFF

j_gene: TRBJ2-3
v_gene: TRBV4-1
abundance: NA
d_gene: NA
CDR3nt: TGCGCCAGCAGCATGGCTAGTCCCACAGATACGCAGTATTTT
CDR3aa: CASSMASPTDTQYF

j_gene: TRBJ2-7
v_gene: TRBV10-2
abundance: NA
d_gene: NA
CDR3nt: TGCGCCAGCAGTGACCATTGGGGGGGCGACTCCTACGAGCAGTACTTC
CDR3aa: CASSDHWGGDSYEQYF

j_gene: TRBJ2-7
v_gene: TRBV4-3
abundance: NA
d_gene: NA
CDR3nt: TGCGCCAGCAGCCAAGGTGTCCTATCCTACGAGCAGTACTTC
CDR3aa: CASSQGVLSYEQYF

j_gene: TRBJ2-1
v_gene: TRBV18
abundance: NA
d_gene: NA
CDR3nt: TGTGCCAGCTCACCAAAGGGACCTTCGGGGGATGAGCAGTTCTTC
CDR3aa: CASSPKGPSGDEQFF

j_gene: TRBJ2-5
v_gene: TRBV14
abundance: NA
d_gene: NA
CDR3nt: TGTGCCAGCAGCCAACAACCCGGGACGGTGAAAGAGACCCAGTACTTC
CDR3aa: CASSQQPGTVKETQYF

j_gene: TRBJ2-2
v_gene: TRBV11-3
abundance: NA
d_gene: TRBD2
CDR3nt: TGTGCCAGCAGCTGGGGACAACTAGCGGGAGAGGTTACCGGGGAGCTGTTTTTT
CDR3aa: CASSWGQLAGEVTGELFF

j_gene: TRBJ1-5
v_gene: TRBV9
abundance: NA
d_gene: NA
CDR3nt: TGTGCCAGCAGCTTCCAGGGCGCTCAGCCCCAGCATTTT
CDR3aa: CASSFQGAQPQHF

j_gene: TRBJ2-3
v_gene: TRBV30
abundance: NA
d_gene: NA
CDR3nt: TGTGCCTGGAGATCCTCCTGGGCAGATACGCAGTATTTT
CDR3aa: CAWRSSWADTQYF

j_gene: TRBJ2-5
v_gene: TRBV5-5
abundance: NA
d_gene: NA
CDR3nt: TGTGCCAGCAGCTTGGTTGGTAGCTCGCAGACCCAGTACTTC
CDR3aa: CASSLVGSSQTQYF

j_gene: TRBJ2-2
v_gene: TRBV5-1
abundance: NA
d_gene: TRBD2
CDR3nt: TGCGCCAGCAGCCCAGGGACTAGCGGGTACACCGGGGAGCTGTTTTTT
CDR3aa: CASSPGTSGYTGELFF

j_gene: TRBJ1-1
v_gene: TRBV6-5
abundance: NA
d_gene: NA
CDR3nt: TGTGCCAGCAGTTACTCGACGGGGCAGGGAGCTTTCTTT
CDR3aa: CASSYSTGQGAFF

j_gene: TRBJ2-7
v_gene: TRBV5-6
abundance: once
d_gene: NA
CDR3nt: TGTGCCAGCAGCTTGGAATGGACCTCTACCTACGAGCAGTACTTC
CDR3aa: CASSLEWTSTYEQYF

j_gene: TRBJ2-3
v_gene: TRBV19
abundance: NA
d_gene: NA
CDR3nt: TGTGCCAGTAGAGGGGGATGGACAGATACGCAGTATTTT
CDR3aa: CASRGGWTDTQYF

j_gene: TRBJ1-2
v_gene: TRBV15
abundance: NA
d_gene: TRBD1
CDR3nt: TGTGCCACCAGCAGCTTGGGACAGACTTATGGCTACACCTTC
CDR3aa: CATSSLGQTYGYTF

j_gene: TRBJ2-1
v_gene: TRBV9
abundance: NA
d_gene: NA
CDR3nt: TGTGCCAGCAGCGTAGGCGGGATCAGCTCCTACAATGAGCAGTTCTTC
CDR3aa: CASSVGGISSYNEQFF

j_gene: TRBJ2-3
v_gene: TRBV5-1
abundance: once
d_gene: TRBD1
CDR3nt: TGCGCCAGCAGCTTGGTCAACAGGGGGAACACAGATACGCAGTATTTT
CDR3aa: CASSLVNRGNTDTQYF

j_gene: TRBJ2-1
v_gene: TRBV18
abundance: NA
d_gene: NA
CDR3nt: TGTGCCAGCTCACCACCGGGAGGTAGGGGGATATTGTTCTTC
CDR3aa: CASSPPGGRGILFF

j_gene: TRBJ2-4
v_gene: TRBV29-1
abundance: NA
d_gene: NA
CDR3nt: TGCAGCGTTGCCGACTGGGGGAACGCCAAAAACATTCAGTACTTC
CDR3aa: CSVADWGNAKNIQYF

j_gene: TRBJ2-7
v_gene: TRBV18
abundance: NA
d_gene: NA
CDR3nt: TGTGCCAGCTCACCACAGGGGATTTTGCACGAGCAGTACTTC
CDR3aa: CASSPQGILHEQYF